This T cell receptor beta chain is drawn from a study of T-cell memory formation after mild COVID-19. In germline, CDR1 is MNHEY, CDR2 SVGEGT. Trimming left V 2 bases short and J 9 bases short, with 8 bases between. This CDR3 has 12 amino acids. One entry per CDR3 protein results from TCRdb running MiXCR on the 5' RACE reads. The sample has some 150,000 distinct CDR3 sequences; roughly 13% are singletons. This chain joins TRBV6-2 or TRBV6-3 and TRBJ2-1; D not resolved. Material for sequencing was PBMCs or a T cell subset sorted from them (not recorded which). This clonotype was obtained from an adult woman who had mild COVID-19 (a few samples of this study predate the infection). Cell type and time point are not known. CDR3 coding DNA: TGTGCCAGCAGTTACCCCGACCCTGAGCAGTTCTTC. This encodes CASSYPDPEQFF.